This is a list of T cell receptor beta chains from one sample in a study of T cell repertoires in cytomegalovirus infection. TCRdb used MiXCR to reprocess the reads, holding one entry per CDR3 protein. This sample has roughly 220,000 distinct CDR3 sequences, with approximately 40% found just once. What these receptors recognize is not known. The specimen comprised CD8+ T cells from cultured PBMCs, sampled from culture after CMV antigen stimulation. The source is a human donor in good health (CMV status not recorded). Some clones in this sample may be carry-over from other donors' samples. Each CDR3 is given with its conserved first and last residue. D genes are given only for firm matches. Only some rows state a clone size, as once, few, many or a class for expanded clones.

V	D	J	length	size	DNA	CDR3
TRBV6-1	.	TRBJ2-7	13	.	TGTGCCAGCAGTACTAACAGGGCCTACGAGCAGTACTTC	CASSTNRAYEQYF
TRBV3-1	TRBD1	TRBJ2-7	18	once	TGTGCCAGCAGCCAAGAGAGCATTACCGGGACAGGGACCTACGAGCAGTACTTC	CASSQESITGTGTYEQYF
TRBV6-2/TRBV6-3	.	TRBJ2-3	15	once	TGTGCCAGCACTCTTCGGGGGTTGAAAACAGATACGCAGTATTTT	CASTLRGLKTDTQYF
TRBV6-5	.	TRBJ2-3	15	few	TGTGCCAGCACCCCCACGGAGCGCGCCGCAGATACGCAGTATTTT	CASTPTERAADTQYF
TRBV4-1	TRBD2	TRBJ2-7	15	.	TGCGCCAGCAGCCAAGGGACCGGGGGGAGCTACGAGCAGTACTTC	CASSQGTGGSYEQYF
TRBV29-1	TRBD1	TRBJ1-4	13	.	TGCAGCGCCCAGTCAGGGGGCGGGGAAAAACTGTTTTTT	CSAQSGGGEKLFF
TRBV12-3/TRBV12-4	TRBD1	TRBJ2-2	15	few	TGTGCCAGCAGTTTGACAGGGGGCGCAGGCGGGGAGCTGTTTTTT	CASSLTGGAGGELFF
TRBV7-3	TRBD2	TRBJ2-1	17	.	TGTGCCAGCAGCTCCCTGGCCGCGGGGGTAGACTACAATGAGCAGTTCTTC	CASSSLAAGVDYNEQFF
TRBV9	.	TRBJ2-3	14	.	TGTGCCAGCAGCGTAGCGGGTAGCACAGATACGCAGTATTTT	CASSVAGSTDTQYF
TRBV2	.	TRBJ2-7	14	few	TGTGCCAGCAGTAGCCAGGGGGGCTCCTACGAGCAGTACTTC	CASSSQGGSYEQYF
TRBV12-3/TRBV12-4	.	TRBJ2-1	16	.	TGTGCCAGCAGCCTCGGAGCGGGCCAACCCTACAATGAGCAGTTCTTC	CASSLGAGQPYNEQFF
TRBV4-2	.	TRBJ2-2	17	few	TGTGCCAGCAGCCAAGGTGGAGGGAGAATAGACACCGGGGAGCTGTTTTTT	CASSQGGGRIDTGELFF
TRBV7-8	TRBD2	TRBJ2-7	15	.	TGTGCCAGCAGCTGGTTAACTAGCGCTGACTACGAGCAGTACTTC	CASSWLTSADYEQYF
TRBV7-4	.	TRBJ2-7	13	.	TGTGCCAGCAGCTTAAATCTTCCGAGCGAGCAGTACTTC	CASSLNLPSEQYF
TRBV7-6	.	TRBJ1-1	14	few	TGTGCCAGCAGCTTAGTAAAGGGGAACACTGAAGCTTTCTTT	CASSLVKGNTEAFF
TRBV7-9	.	TRBJ2-7	14	.	TGTGCCAGCAGCCCCCCGACAGGTTACTACGAGCAGTACTTC	CASSPPTGYYEQYF
TRBV5-4	TRBD1	TRBJ2-1	18	.	TGTGCCAGCAGCTTTGGGCGTAGGACAGGGGGGACCCACAATGAGCAGTTCTTC	CASSFGRRTGGTHNEQFF
TRBV7-6	.	TRBJ1-4	17	.	TGTGCCAGCAGCTTAGGGTCCTTAGTCCGGCCTAGCGAAAAACTGTTTTTT	CASSLGSLVRPSEKLFF
TRBV5-1	.	TRBJ1-2	14	.	TGCGCCAGCAGCTTGGGTAGGAGTGACTATGGCTACACCTTC	CASSLGRSDYGYTF
TRBV10-3	TRBD1	TRBJ2-2	15	.	TGTGCCATCGCCGAGGGGGCAGGTTTAACCGGGGAGCTGTTTTTT	CAIAEGAGLTGELFF
TRBV7-6	TRBD2	TRBJ2-5	16	few	TGTGCCAGCAGCCCTGGGATAGCGGGGCGGACAGAGACCCAGTACTTC	CASSPGIAGRTETQYF
TRBV12-3/TRBV12-4	TRBD2	TRBJ2-1	16	.	TGTGCCAGCAGCGCGGGTGGGGAGGGAGTAGCGAATGAGCAGTTCTTC	CASSAGGEGVANEQFF